Listed here are 31 T cell receptor beta chains from one sample, sequenced in a study of T cells in Graves' hyperthyroidism and ophthalmopathy. The source material, RNA transcripts, was used to amplify TCR beta CDR3 regions. HTBI primers were employed in a first-round RT-PCR of the TCR CDR3. A single record per CDR3 protein comes from TCRdb applying MiXCR to the multiplex PCR reads. The sample gives around 700,000 distinct CDR3 sequences, about 19% of which show up once; around 15% is in the top ten. Sequencing was performed on blood. Receptors originate from a woman in her fifties or sixties with Graves' hyperthyroidism that later progressed to Graves' ophthalmopathy.

V usage is TRBV19 and J usage is TRBJ2-3; 13 bases are a match to TRBD2. The V and J ends lost 6 bases and 2 bases, in that order; junction bases with no gene match: 11. The CDR3 extends over 18 amino acids. The germline CDR1 and CDR2 sequences are LNHDA and SQIVND (reference sequence). CDR3 sequence (DNA): TGTGCCAGTAGCCACCGATCGACTAGCGGGGGGTCCACAGATACGCAGTATTTT. Amino acids: CASSHRSTSGGSTDTQYF.

This clonotype occurred many times. The genes are TRBV7-9 and TRBJ1-1; D is perhaps TRBD1 (6 bases). Germline CDR1 is SEHNR and CDR2 is FQNEAQ (reference sequence). Trimming removed 2 bases at V and 2 bases at J, with 9 bases between. This CDR3 is built from 14 residues. CDR3 sequence (DNA): TGTGCCAGCAGCTTAATCAGGGGAAACACTGAAGCTTTCTTT. Translated, it gives CASSLIRGNTEAFF.

This clonotype was counted only a few times. The CDR3 nucleotides read TGTGCCAGCAGCGCACGCGTATCGAACACCGGGGAGCTGTTTTTT. Its translation: CASSARVSNTGELFF. V is TRBV9 and J is TRBJ2-2, with D hard to call. The germline V and J ends were trimmed by 3 bases and 0 bases, with 9 bases remaining between them. Looked up from germline, CDR1 is SGDLS and CDR2 is YYNGEE. CDR3 length equals 15 residues.

The sample holds many counts of this clonotype. This rearrangement joins TRBV12-3 or TRBV12-4 to TRBJ2-7, with TRBD2 matching over 11 bases. V lost 6 bases, J lost 3 bases, and 7 bases stayed unmatched. The CDR3 length is 15 residues. The CDR3 loop is CASSTSGGGLYEQYF. The CDR3 DNA is TGTGCCAGCAGCACTAGCGGGGGAGGCCTCTACGAGCAGTACTTC.

This clonotype has more than one count but fewer than ten. V and J are TRBV4-1 and TRBJ2-7; no definite D call. Trimming took off 0 bases at V and 4 bases at J, with 10 bases between the two ends. Germline V gene sequence: CDR1 MGHRA, CDR2 YSYEKL. There are 14 residues in the CDR3. The CDR3, as DNA: TGCGCCAGCAGCCAAGAAGAGGTCCTATACGAGCAGTACTTC. Protein product: CASSQEEVLYEQYF.

The chain links TRBV6-1 to TRBJ2-2, with D perhaps TRBD1 (6 bases). V lost 10 bases and J lost 5, with 20 bases in between. The CDR3 has 15 amino acids. Germline assignment: CDR1 MNHNS and CDR2 SASEGT. CDR3 nucleotides: TGTGCCACCCACCTGGGGGCCTCTGGGACCGGGGAGCTGTTTTTT. Translating it yields CATHLGASGTGELFF.

This clonotype was observed many times. CDR3 DNA: TGTGCCAGCAGCCCCCGGGGCACAGCCTACAATGAGCAGTTCTTC. Translation: CASSPRGTAYNEQFF. The chain joins TRBV3-1 to TRBJ2-1; tentatively, D is TRBD1 or TRBD2 (5 bases each). The germline V gene encodes CDR1 LGHDT and CDR2 YNNKEL (reference sequence). Trimming pared 4 bases from V and 2 bases from J, leaving 12 bases between. The CDR3 extends over 15 amino acids.

This clonotype has ten or more counts. The CDR3 is CASSLIAGRGNTIYF. The CDR3 DNA reads as TGTGCCAGCAGCTTAATTGCCGGGAGGGGAAACACCATATATTTT. The V call is TRBV7-2, the J call TRBJ1-3; D gene unclear. The CDR3 length is 15 residues. The germline gives CDR1 SGHTA, CDR2 FQGNSA. V gave up 2 bases and J gave up 4 bases, with 12 bases separating them.

V is TRBV27 and J is TRBJ1-2; possible D gene TRBD1, 6 bases. Germline V gene sequence: CDR1 MNHEY, CDR2 SMNVEV (reference sequence). V was pared by 3 bases and J by 2 bases, with 16 bases between. This CDR3 is 16 amino acids long. CDR3 loop: CASSFRQETFNYGYTF. The CDR3 bases are TGTGCCAGCAGTTTTAGACAGGAAACCTTCAACTATGGCTACACCTTC.

This rearrangement joins TRBV7-2 to TRBJ2-7; 11 nucleotides match TRBD2. The V gene's germline CDR1 is SGHTA and CDR2 FQGNSA. CDR3 length: 14 residues. V dropped 7 bases and J dropped 5; count of bases not matched to a gene: 7. The chain's CDR3 is CASTDTSGGDEQYF. In nucleotides, the CDR3 is TGTGCCAGCACCGATACTAGCGGGGGTGACGAGCAGTACTTC.

On this clonotype: A much more abundant neighbour one base away suggests this may be a read error. The V gene is TRBV27, the J gene TRBJ1-5; the D is unclear. Germline CDR1 is MNHEY and CDR2 is SMNVEV (reference sequence). This CDR3 has 13 residues. V gave up 3 bases and J gave up 3 bases, with 6 bases separating them. CDR3 DNA sequence: TGTGCCAGCAGTTTGATTATCAATCAGCCCCAGCATTTT. Its translation: CASSLIINQPQHF.

This clonotype was seen many times. This chain uses TRBV12-3 or TRBV12-4 with TRBJ1-5; 8 bases map to TRBD1. Trimming at V came to 1 base and at J to 6 bases, leaving 8 bases not matched to a gene. The CDR3 is 16 residues long. CDR3 nucleotides: TGTGCCAGCAGTTTAGGGGCGACAGGGGAGAGTCAGCCCCAGCATTTT. This sequence encodes CASSLGATGESQPQHF.

In its sample, this clonotype was seen many times. The genes are TRBV12-3 or TRBV12-4 and TRBJ1-1; possibly TRBD1 for D (5 bases). The CDR3 sequence is 15 residues long. V dropped 7 bases and J dropped 2 bases, with 17 bases sitting between them. The CDR3 bases are TGTGCCAGCACTAGAAAGGGCCAGGGAAACACTGAAGCTTTCTTT. This encodes CASTRKGQGNTEAFF.

This clonotype showed up just a few times. The chain recombines TRBV27 with TRBJ2-1; D ambiguous. Germline V gene sequence: CDR1 MNHEY, CDR2 SMNVEV (reference sequence). Deletions cut 7 bases from V and 0 bases from J, with 16 bases between. The CDR3 covers 16 residues. CDR3 nucleotide sequence: TGTGCCAGCACCCTTCGGTACAAGAGCTCCTACAATGAGCAGTTCTTC. Translated, it gives CASTLRYKSSYNEQFF.

This clonotype was seen ten or more times. One junction end disagrees with the germline gene, perhaps due to a read error. The genes are TRBV5-6 and TRBJ2-5, with D possibly TRBD2 on 6 matching bases. This CDR3 has 14 residues. Germline V gives CDR1 SGHDT, CDR2 YYEEEE. CDR3 in amino acids: CASSLVASRETQYF. CDR3 nucleotide sequence: TGTGCCAGCAGCTTGGTGGCTAGCCGGGAGACCCAATACTTC.

This clonotype was counted between two and nine times. The chain combines TRBV6-1 with TRBJ1-1; unclear D gene. Trimming took off 1 base at V and 0 bases at J, with 9 bases between the two ends. Germline V gene data show CDR1 as MNHNS and CDR2 as SASEGT. There are 15 residues in the CDR3. For the CDR3, the DNA is TGTGCCAGCAGTGAAGGGGTAGGTTTGAACACTGAAGCTTTCTTT. It is translated as CASSEGVGLNTEAFF.

In its sample, this clonotype was seen once. This sequence joins TRBV10-3 and TRBJ1-5, with 9 bases identical to TRBD1. The V gene end was trimmed by 10 bases and the J gene end by 1 base; junction bases not matched to a gene: 5. Germline loops: CDR1 ENHRY, CDR2 SYGVKD. This CDR3 contains 14 residues. This chain's CDR3 is CATGTGQSNQPQHF. The CDR3 DNA reads TGTGCCACTGGGACAGGGCAAAGCAATCAGCCCCAGCATTTT.

The chain is built from TRBV4-1 and TRBJ2-2; D is unresolved. The V gene's germline CDR1 is MGHRA and CDR2 YSYEKL. V gave up 1 base and J gave up 7 bases, with 10 bases separating them. The CDR3 has 14 residues. This chain's CDR3 is CASSQGPPSGELFF. The CDR3 DNA reads as TGCGCCAGCAGCCAAGGCCCGCCGAGCGGGGAGCTGTTTTTT.

This clonotype was observed many times. CDR3 in DNA: TGTGCCAGCAGTTCCCAACTAGCGGGGGGATCCACAGATACGCAGTATTTT. It codes for CASSSQLAGGSTDTQYF. V and J are TRBV27 and TRBJ2-3; 12 bases are shared with TRBD2. Trimming cost V 4 bases and J 2 bases; bases outside gene matches: 7. This CDR3 has 17 residues. The germline V gene has CDR1 MNHEY and CDR2 SMNVEV (reference sequence).

This clonotype was found a few times. The rearrangement joins TRBV9 to TRBJ2-3, with D possibly being TRBD1 or TRBD2 (7 bases each). Germline V gene sequence: CDR1 SGDLS, CDR2 YYNGEE. There are 17 residues in the CDR3. Trimming shortened V by 4 bases and J by 1 base, and 19 bases separated the two germline ends. For the CDR3, the DNA is TGTGCCAGCAGCAAAGGGGGCGGGGGTTACGGCACAGATACGCAGTATTTT. Protein product: CASSKGGGGYGTDTQYF.

The chain recombines TRBV27 with TRBJ2-1; 7 bases match TRBD1. V was clipped by 5 bases and J by 5 bases; unmatched bases: 15. The CDR3 is 17 amino acids. Per germline, CDR1 MNHEY and CDR2 SMNVEV (reference sequence). The CDR3 loop reads CASSPGTVRTRNNEQFF. In DNA, the CDR3 is TGTGCCAGCAGTCCAGGGACAGTTCGGACCCGAAACAATGAGCAGTTCTTC.

This clonotype was detected a few times. The gene calls are TRBV6-2 or TRBV6-3 and TRBJ2-7, with D perhaps TRBD1 (6 bases). CDR1 and CDR2 from the germline V gene are MNHEY and SVGEGT. The CDR3 spans 14 residues. V lost 6 bases, J lost 0 bases, and 12 bases lay in between. CDR3 loop: CASRPSGDSYEQYF. CDR3 coding DNA: TGTGCCAGCAGACCATCAGGGGACTCCTACGAGCAGTACTTC.

The sample holds many counts of this clonotype. The chain employs TRBV7-9 and TRBJ2-7; TRBD1 or TRBD2 may be the D gene (5 bases each). Trimming took off 5 bases at V and 2 bases at J, with 19 bases between the two ends. Germline-derived CDR1 and CDR2 are SEHNR and FQNEAQ (reference sequence). The length of the CDR3 is 16 residues. CDR3 sequence reads: CASSPGAGVGPYEQYF. The CDR3, as DNA: TGTGCCAGCAGCCCTGGGGCCGGGGTAGGACCCTACGAGCAGTACTTC.

This clonotype appeared many times. J is TRBJ1-1 and V is TRBV7-3, with 10 bases matching TRBD1. The CDR3 consists of 17 residues. V was pared by 1 base and J by 0 bases, with 5 bases of the junction left unmatched. Germline values: CDR1 SGHTA, CDR2 FQGTGA. In DNA, the CDR3 is TGTGCCAGCAGCTTAAGGGGGACAGGGGTCATGAACACTGAAGCTTTCTTT. Protein product: CASSLRGTGVMNTEAFF.

This clonotype was observed many times. The CDR3 loop is CASSRTGATQYF. CDR3 DNA sequence: TGTGCCAGCAGCCGTACGGGTGCTACGCAGTATTTT. The chain is built from TRBV7-9 and TRBJ2-3; no clear D gene. The CDR3 runs to 12 residues. Between the trimmed V and J ends, which lost 5 bases and 8 bases, there was a span of 11 bases. The germline CDR1 and CDR2 sequences are SEHNR and FQNEAQ (reference sequence).

The sample holds a few counts of this clonotype. The chain joins TRBV6-1 to TRBJ1-2; D call uncertain. From germline, CDR1 is MNHNS and CDR2 SASEGT. The CDR3 covers 14 residues. Trimming cost V 7 bases and J 0 bases, with 12 bases left between them. The CDR3 nucleotides read TGTGCCAGCACGGACGGGCCCACTAACTATGGCTACACCTTC. This codes for CASTDGPTNYGYTF.

This clonotype was seen only a few times. A much larger clone sits a single nucleotide away, making a read error possible. The rearrangement uses TRBV6-9 and TRBJ2-2; 8 bases map to TRBD2. Losses at the gene ends were 3 bases for V and 3 bases for J; bases not matched to a gene: 0. Germline V gene data show CDR1 as MNHGY and CDR2 as SVAAGI. The CDR3 length is 14 residues. CDR3 loop: CASSYGGDTGELFF. DNA for the CDR3: TGTGCCAGCAGTTACGGGGGGGACACCGGGGAGCTGTTTTTT.

Many counts were recorded for this clonotype. The rearrangement uses TRBV3-1 and TRBJ2-3; D is tentatively TRBD1 or TRBD2 (6 bases each). CDR3 length: 15 amino acids. Germline V gives CDR1 LGHDT, CDR2 YNNKEL (reference sequence). V lost 0 bases and J 2 bases, leaving 9 bases between the germline ends. Here the CDR3 DNA reads TGTGCCAGCAGCCAAGATCCGGGGGCCACAGATACGCAGTATTTT. Amino acids: CASSQDPGATDTQYF.

The table lists this clonotype with a few counts. The V call is TRBV19, the J call TRBJ2-1, with D tentatively TRBD2 (6 bases). In germline, CDR1 is LNHDA, CDR2 SQIVND (reference sequence). This CDR3 has 12 amino acids. V shed 3 bases and J shed 9 bases, with 9 bases lying between them. The CDR3 DNA reads as TGTGCCAGTAGTATCGGCGGGGTTGAGCAGTTCTTC. Protein sequence: CASSIGGVEQFF.

This clonotype was recorded a few times. The CDR3 region is CASSFKFPAPDTQYF. DNA of the CDR3: TGTGCCAGCAGCTTTAAATTTCCGGCTCCCGATACGCAGTATTTT. The chain links TRBV5-5 to TRBJ2-3; D uncertain. The ends were cut back, 2 bases at V and 6 bases at J, with 16 bases in the middle. There are 15 residues in the CDR3. Per the germline V gene, CDR1 is SGHKS and CDR2 is YYEKEE (reference sequence).

In the case of this clonotype: This could be a read error, since a much larger clone is one nucleotide away. The chain links TRBV3-1 to TRBJ1-1; D unclear. The ends were cut back, 5 bases at V and 0 bases at J, with 10 bases in the middle. The CDR3 runs to 14 residues. CDR1 and CDR2 from the germline V gene are LGHDT and YNNKEL (reference sequence). The CDR3 spells CASSYLAMNTEAFF. The CDR3 DNA sequence: TGTGCCAGCAGCTACCTTGCCATGAACACTGAAGCTTTCTTT.